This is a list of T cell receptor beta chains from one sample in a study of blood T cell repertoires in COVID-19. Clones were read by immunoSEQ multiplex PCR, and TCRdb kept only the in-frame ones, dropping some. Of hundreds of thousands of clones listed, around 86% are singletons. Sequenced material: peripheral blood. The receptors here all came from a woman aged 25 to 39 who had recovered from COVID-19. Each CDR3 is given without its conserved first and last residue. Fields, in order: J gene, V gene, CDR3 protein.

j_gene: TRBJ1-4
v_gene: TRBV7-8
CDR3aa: ASSFRDSSLEKLF

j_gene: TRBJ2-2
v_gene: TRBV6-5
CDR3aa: ASTRGTNTGELF

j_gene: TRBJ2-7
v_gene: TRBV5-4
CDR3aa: ASSEGLAVYEQY

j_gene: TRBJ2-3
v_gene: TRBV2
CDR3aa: ASRPGLAGNADTQY

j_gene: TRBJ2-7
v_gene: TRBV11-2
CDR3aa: ASSLEPGISEQY

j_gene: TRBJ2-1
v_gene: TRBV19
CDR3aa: ASSISGGTNEQF

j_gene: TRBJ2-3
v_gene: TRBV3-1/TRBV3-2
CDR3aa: ASSRTSGTDTQY

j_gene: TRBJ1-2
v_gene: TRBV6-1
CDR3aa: ASSDQQQGGYGYT

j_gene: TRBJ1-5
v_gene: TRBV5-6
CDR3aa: ASSLGSGYQPQH

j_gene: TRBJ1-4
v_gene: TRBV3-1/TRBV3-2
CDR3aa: ASSRRQGEREKLF

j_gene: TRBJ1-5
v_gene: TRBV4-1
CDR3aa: ASSQDKGTQVGNQPQH

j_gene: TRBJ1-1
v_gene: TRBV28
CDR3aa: ASKYEGQGSYTEAF

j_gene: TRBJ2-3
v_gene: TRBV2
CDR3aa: ASSEASGTDTQY

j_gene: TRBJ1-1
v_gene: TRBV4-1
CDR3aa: ASSHSGRQGRGNTEAF

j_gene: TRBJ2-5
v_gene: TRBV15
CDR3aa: ATSRDRRLGEGTQY

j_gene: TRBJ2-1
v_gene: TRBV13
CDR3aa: ASSGSPGLAGGHYNEQF

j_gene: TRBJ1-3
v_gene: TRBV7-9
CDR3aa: ASSESSRGLSGNTIY

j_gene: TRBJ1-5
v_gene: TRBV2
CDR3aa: ASSRREGQPQH

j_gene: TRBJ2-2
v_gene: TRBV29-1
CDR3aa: SVERGTGELF

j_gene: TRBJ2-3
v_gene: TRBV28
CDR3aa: ASSLNAGLAGDHDFTDTQY

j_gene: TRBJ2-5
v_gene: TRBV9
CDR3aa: ASSAQGGGETQY

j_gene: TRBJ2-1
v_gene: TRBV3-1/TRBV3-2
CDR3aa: ASSTPGGNYNEQF

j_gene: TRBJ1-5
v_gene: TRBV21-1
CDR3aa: ASSPQVGDRGGSNQPQH

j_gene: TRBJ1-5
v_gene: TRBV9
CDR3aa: ASSPRGPGGQPQH

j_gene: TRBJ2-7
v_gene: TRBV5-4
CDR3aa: ASSGDRASEQY

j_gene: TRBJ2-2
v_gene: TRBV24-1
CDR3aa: ATSDLGATNTGELF

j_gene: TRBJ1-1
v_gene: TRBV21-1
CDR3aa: ASSAYQTVNTEAF

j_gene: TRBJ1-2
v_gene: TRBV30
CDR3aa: AWSDPGKNYGYT

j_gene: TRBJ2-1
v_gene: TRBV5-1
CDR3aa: ASSLLPSGNNEQF

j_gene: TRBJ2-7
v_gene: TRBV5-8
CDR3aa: ASSNNRGPYEQY

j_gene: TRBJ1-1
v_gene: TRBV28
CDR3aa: ASTIGDRKNTEAF

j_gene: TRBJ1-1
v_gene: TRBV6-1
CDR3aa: ASSEARGWSGAEAF

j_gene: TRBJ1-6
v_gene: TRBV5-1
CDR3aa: ASSLAGNPNNSPLH

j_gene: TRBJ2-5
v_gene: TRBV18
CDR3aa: ASSPSNGETQY

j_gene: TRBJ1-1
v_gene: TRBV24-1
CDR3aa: ATRGTGTEAF

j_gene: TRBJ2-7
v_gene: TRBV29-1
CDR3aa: SVHGGQFHYEQY

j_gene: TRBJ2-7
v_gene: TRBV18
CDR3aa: ASSPPGLARTYEQY

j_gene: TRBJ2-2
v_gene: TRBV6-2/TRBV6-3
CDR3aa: ASSNGLAGTGELF

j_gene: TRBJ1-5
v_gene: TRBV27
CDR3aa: ASSPAQGRGPQH

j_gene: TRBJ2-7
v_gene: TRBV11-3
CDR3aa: ASSLGSYEQY

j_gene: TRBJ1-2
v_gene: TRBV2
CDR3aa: ASSGEEGYGYT